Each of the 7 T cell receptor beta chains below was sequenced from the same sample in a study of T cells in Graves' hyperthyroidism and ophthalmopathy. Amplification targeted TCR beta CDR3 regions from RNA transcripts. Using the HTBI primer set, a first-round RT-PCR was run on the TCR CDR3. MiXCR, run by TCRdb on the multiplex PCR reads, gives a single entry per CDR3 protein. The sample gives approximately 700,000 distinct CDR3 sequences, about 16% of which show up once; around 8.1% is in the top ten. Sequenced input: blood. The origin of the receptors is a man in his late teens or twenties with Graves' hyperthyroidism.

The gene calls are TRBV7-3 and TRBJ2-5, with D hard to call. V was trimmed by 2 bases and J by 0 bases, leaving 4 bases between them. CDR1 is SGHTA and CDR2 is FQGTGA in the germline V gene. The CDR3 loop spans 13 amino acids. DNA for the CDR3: TGTGCCAGCAGCTTAGCTAACCAAGAGACCCAGTACTTC. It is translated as CASSLANQETQYF.

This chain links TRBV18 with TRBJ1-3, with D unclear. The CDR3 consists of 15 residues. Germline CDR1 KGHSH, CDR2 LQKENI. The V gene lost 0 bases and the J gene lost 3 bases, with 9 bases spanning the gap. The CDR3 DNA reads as TGTGCCAGCTCACCACCCAACCAGCGTGGAAACACCATATATTTT. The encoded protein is CASSPPNQRGNTIYF.

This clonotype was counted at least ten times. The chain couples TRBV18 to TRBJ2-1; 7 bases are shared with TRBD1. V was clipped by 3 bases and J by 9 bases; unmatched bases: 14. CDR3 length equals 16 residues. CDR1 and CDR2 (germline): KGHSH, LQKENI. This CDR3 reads CASSPMGTEATIEQFF. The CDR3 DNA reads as TGTGCCAGCTCACCGATGGGGACAGAGGCTACAATTGAGCAGTTCTTC.

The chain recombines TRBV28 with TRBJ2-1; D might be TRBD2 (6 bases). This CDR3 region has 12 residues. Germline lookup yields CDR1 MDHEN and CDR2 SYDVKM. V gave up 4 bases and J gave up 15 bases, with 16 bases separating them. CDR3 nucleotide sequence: TGTGCCAGCAGTTCCCTCGGGGGAGGTAGGTTCTTC. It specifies CASSSLGGGRFF. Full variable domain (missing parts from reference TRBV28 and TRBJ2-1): DVKVTQSSRYLVKRTGEKVFLECVQDMDHENMFWYRQDPGLGLRLIYFSYDVKMKEKGDIPEGYSVSREKKERFSLILESASTNQTSMYLCASSSLGGGRFFGPGTRLTVL.

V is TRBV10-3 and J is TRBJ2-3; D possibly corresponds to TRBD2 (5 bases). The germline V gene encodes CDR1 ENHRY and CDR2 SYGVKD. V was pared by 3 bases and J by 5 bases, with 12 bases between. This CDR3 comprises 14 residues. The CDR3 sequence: CAISERGLGDTQYF. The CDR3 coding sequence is TGTGCCATCAGTGAACGAGGGCTGGGAGATACGCAGTATTTT.

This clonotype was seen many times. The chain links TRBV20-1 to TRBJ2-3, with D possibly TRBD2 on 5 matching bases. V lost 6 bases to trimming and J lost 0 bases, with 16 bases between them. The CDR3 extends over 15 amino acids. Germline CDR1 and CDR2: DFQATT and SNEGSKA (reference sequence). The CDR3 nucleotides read TGCAGTGCCAGCAACGGTGGCGGGAGCACAGATACGCAGTATTTT. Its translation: CSASNGGGSTDTQYF.

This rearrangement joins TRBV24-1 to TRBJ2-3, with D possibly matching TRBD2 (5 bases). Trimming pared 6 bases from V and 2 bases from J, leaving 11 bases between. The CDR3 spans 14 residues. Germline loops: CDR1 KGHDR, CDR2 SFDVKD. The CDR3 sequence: CATSSGILTDTQYF. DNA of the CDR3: TGTGCCACCAGTAGCGGAATCCTCACAGATACGCAGTATTTT.